A selection of T cell receptor beta chains follows, all from one sample in a study of PD-L1 blockade in urothelial cancer. Here immunoSEQ multiplex PCR was the method, and the copy in TCRdb shows in-frame clones only, minus some. The sample yields approximately 50,000 clones, approximately 85% seen once. The sequencing here drew on PBMCs, taken around atezolizumab (anti-PD-L1) treatment. The receptors originated from a man aged 50 to 59 with urothelial cancer. The CDR3 runs from the conserved cysteine through the conserved F or W. Fields, in order: D gene, J gene, V gene, CDR3 protein, CDR3 DNA. D genes are given only for firm matches.

-	TRBJ1-1	TRBV4-1	CASSQDRPGSAFF	TGCGCCAGCAGCCAAGATAGGCCAGGGTCGGCTTTCTTT
TRBD1	TRBJ2-3	TRBV4-1	CASSLLGQVTDTQYF	TGCGCCAGCAGCCTACTCGGACAGGTAACAGATACGCAGTATTTT
TRBD1	TRBJ1-2	TRBV28	CASSPGTALYGYTF	TGTGCCAGCAGCCCGGGGACAGCTCTATATGGCTACACCTTC
TRBD2	TRBJ2-7	TRBV2	CASTTSGPYEQYF	TGTGCCAGTACTACTAGCGGTCCCTACGAGCAGTACTTC
-	TRBJ2-3	TRBV15	CATSRGAQAGGIGDTQYF	TGTGCCACCAGCAGAGGGGCACAAGCGGGCGGCATCGGCGATACGCAGTATTTT
-	TRBJ2-1	TRBV9	CASSVGSTHNEQFF	TGTGCCAGCAGCGTAGGGAGTACTCACAATGAGCAGTTCTTC
-	TRBJ2-1	TRBV27	CANPLTGTYNEQFF	TGTGCCAACCCACTAACAGGGACCTACAATGAGCAGTTCTTC
-	TRBJ2-2	TRBV7-9	CASTQGFLFLSGELFF	TGTGCCAGCACCCAGGGGTTTTTGTTCCTCTCCGGGGAGCTGTTTTTT
-	TRBJ1-1	TRBV6-6	CASSSRGNTEAFF	TGTGCCAGCAGTTCCAGGGGTAACACTGAAGCTTTCTTT
-	TRBJ2-1	TRBV5-1	CASSSGVLYNEQFF	TGCGCCAGCAGCTCCGGGGTCCTCTACAATGAGCAGTTCTTC
-	TRBJ1-5	TRBV11-1	CASSLGLGQPQHF	TGTGCCAGCAGCTTGGGACTCGGTCAGCCCCAGCATTTT
TRBD1	TRBJ2-7	TRBV5-1	CASSPIGQGGHEQYF	TGCGCCAGCAGCCCTATCGGACAGGGTGGCCACGAGCAGTACTTC
-	TRBJ2-3	TRBV7-5	CARSFLGRGGPLATDTQYF	TGTGCCAGAAGCTTTCTCGGTCGGGGAGGGCCGTTGGCTACAGATACGCAGTATTTT
-	TRBJ2-2	TRBV18	CASSTDLAGELFF	TGTGCCAGCTCAACTGATCTGGCCGGGGAGCTGTTTTTT